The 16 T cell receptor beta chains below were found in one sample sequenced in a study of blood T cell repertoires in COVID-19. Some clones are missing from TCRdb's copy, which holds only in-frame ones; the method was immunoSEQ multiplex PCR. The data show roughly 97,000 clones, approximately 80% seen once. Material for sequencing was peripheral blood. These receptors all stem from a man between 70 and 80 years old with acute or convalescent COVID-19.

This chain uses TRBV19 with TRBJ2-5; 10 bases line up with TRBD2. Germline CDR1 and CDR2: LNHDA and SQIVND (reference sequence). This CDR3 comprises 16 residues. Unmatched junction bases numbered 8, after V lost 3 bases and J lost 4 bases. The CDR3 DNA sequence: TGTGCCAGTAGTATGGGGAGCGGGGGGGCCTTAGAGACCCAGTACTTC. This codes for CASSMGSGGALETQYF.

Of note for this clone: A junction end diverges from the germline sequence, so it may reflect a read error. In nucleotides, the CDR3 is TGTGCCAGCAGTCACTCCTGGGGGCAGGCTGGTGAAAAACTGTTTTTT. Protein sequence: CASSHSWGQAGEKLFF. V gene TRBV6-5 combines with J gene TRBJ1-4; D is perhaps TRBD1 (6 bases). Germline-derived CDR1 and CDR2 are MNHEY and SVGAGI. The length of the CDR3 is 16 residues.

The CDR3 here is CASRGLAGADGETQYF. CDR3 bases: TGTGCCAGTAGAGGACTAGCGGGGGCAGACGGGGAGACCCAGTACTTC. J is TRBJ2-5 and V is TRBV19, with 13 nucleotides matching TRBD2. CDR1 is LNHDA, CDR2 SQIVND, per germline (reference sequence). V trimming: 6 bases; J trimming: 5 bases; junction bases outside the gene matches: 9. CDR3 length: 16 amino acids.

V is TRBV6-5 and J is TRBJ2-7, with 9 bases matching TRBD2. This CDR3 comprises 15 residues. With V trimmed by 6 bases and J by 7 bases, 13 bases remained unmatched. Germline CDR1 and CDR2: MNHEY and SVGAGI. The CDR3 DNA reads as TGTGCCAGCAGAAGACTAGGAGCGGGAGGAACTGAGCAGTACTTC. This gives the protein CASRRLGAGGTEQYF.

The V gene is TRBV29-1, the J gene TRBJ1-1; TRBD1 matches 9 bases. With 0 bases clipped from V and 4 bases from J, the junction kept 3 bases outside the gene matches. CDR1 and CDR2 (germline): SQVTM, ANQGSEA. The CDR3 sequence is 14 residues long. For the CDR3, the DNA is TGCAGCGTTGAAGAACAGGGGGCGAGCACTGAAGCTTTCTTT. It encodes CSVEEQGASTEAFF.

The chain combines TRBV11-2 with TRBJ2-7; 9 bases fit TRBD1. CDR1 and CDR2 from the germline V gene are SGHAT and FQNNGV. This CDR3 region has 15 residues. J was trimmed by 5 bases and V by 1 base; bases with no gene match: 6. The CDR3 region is CASSLGQGEVHEQYF. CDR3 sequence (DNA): TGTGCCAGCAGCTTAGGACAGGGGGAGGTTCACGAGCAGTACTTC.

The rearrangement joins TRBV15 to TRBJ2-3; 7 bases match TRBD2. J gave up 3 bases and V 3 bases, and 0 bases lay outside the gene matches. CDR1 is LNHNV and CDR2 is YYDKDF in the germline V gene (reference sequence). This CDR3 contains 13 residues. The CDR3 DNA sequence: TGTGCCACCAGCAGGGGGGGGACAGATACGCAGTATTTT. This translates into CATSRGGTDTQYF.

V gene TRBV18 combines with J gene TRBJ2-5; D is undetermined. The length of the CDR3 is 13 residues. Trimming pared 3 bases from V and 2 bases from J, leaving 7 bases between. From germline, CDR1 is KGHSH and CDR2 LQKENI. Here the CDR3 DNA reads TGTGCCAGCTCACCGAACAGTCAAGAGACCCAGTACTTC. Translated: CASSPNSQETQYF.

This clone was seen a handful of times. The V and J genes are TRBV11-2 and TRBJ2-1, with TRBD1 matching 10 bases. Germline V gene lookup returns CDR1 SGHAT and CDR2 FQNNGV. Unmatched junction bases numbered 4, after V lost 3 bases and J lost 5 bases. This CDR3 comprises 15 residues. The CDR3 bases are TGTGCCAGCAGCTTGGGGACAGGGGTCAACAATGAGCAGTTCTTC. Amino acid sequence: CASSLGTGVNNEQFF.

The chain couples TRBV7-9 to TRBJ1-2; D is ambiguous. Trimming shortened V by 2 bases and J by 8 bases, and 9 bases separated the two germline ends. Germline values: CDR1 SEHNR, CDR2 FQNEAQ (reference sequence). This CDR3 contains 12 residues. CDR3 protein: CASSLPRLGYTF. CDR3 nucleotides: TGTGCCAGCAGCTTACCGAGGTTGGGCTACACCTTC.

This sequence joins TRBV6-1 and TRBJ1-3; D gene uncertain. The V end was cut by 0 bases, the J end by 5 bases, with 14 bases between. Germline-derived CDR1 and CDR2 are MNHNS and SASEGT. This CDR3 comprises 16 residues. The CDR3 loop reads CASSEALSITRNTIYF. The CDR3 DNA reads TGTGCCAGCAGTGAAGCGTTAAGTATTACTCGAAACACCATATATTTT.

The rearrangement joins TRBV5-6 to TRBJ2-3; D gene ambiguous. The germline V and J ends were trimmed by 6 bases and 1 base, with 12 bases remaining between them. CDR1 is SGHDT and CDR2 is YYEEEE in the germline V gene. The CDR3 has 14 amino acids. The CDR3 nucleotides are TGTGCCAGCACCAAGTTTGGGCGCACAGATACGCAGTATTTT. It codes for CASTKFGRTDTQYF.

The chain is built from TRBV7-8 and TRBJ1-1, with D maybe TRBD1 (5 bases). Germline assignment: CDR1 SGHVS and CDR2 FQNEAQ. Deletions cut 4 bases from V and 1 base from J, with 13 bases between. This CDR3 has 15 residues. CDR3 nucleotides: TGTGCCAGCAGCTACAGGTCAGGCGGGAACACTGAAGCTTTCTTT. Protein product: CASSYRSGGNTEAFF.

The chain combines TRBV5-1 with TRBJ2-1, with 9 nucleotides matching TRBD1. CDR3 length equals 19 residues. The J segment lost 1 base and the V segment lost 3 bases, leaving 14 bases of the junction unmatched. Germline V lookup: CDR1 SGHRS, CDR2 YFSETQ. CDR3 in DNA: TGCGCCAGCAGCTCTATCGACAGGGGGGGACACTATTCCTACAATGAGCAGTTCTTC. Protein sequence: CASSSIDRGGHYSYNEQFF.

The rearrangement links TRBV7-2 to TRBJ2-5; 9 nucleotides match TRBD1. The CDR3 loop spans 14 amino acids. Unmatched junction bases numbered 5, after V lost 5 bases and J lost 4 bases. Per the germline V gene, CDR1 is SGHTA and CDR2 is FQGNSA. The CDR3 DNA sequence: TGTGCCAGCAGCGTCTACAGGGGGCCAGAGACCCAGTACTTC. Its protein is CASSVYRGPETQYF.

DNA of the CDR3: TGTGCCAGTAGTATCATTGGGCTGAGCTCCTACAATGAGCAGTTCTTC. Amino acid sequence: CASSIIGLSSYNEQFF. The rearrangement links TRBV19 to TRBJ2-1; D is unclear. V lost 3 bases and J 0 bases, leaving 12 bases between the germline ends. Germline CDR1 and CDR2: LNHDA and SQIVND (reference sequence). The length of the CDR3 is 16 residues.